These T cell receptor beta chains were read from a single sample in a study of blood T cells in healthy people across ages. MiXCR, run by TCRdb on the 5' RACE reads, gives a single entry per CDR3 protein. The sample gives 700,000 or so distinct CDR3 sequences, roughly 43% of which show up once; 25% to 30% is in the top ten. The sequenced material came from blood. Receptors were obtained from an older man in good health. Both conserved end residues are part of each CDR3. D genes are given only for firm matches. A row's size may be missing; if present it is once, few, many or a size class.

clone_size,d_call,j_call,v_call,cdr3_nt,cdr3_aa
few,-,TRBJ2-1,TRBV13,TGTGCCAGCAGCTTAGATGGGACCAACAATGAGCAGTTCTTC,CASSLDGTNNEQFF
-,-,TRBJ2-3,TRBV6-4,TGTGCCAGCAGTGGACAGTTCGGACGAGATACGCAGTATTTT,CASSGQFGRDTQYF
-,-,TRBJ2-5,TRBV10-3,TGTGCCATCAGTGAGCGACAGACACAAGAGACCCAGTACTTC,CAISERQTQETQYF
-,TRBD2,TRBJ2-1,TRBV9,TGTGCCAGCAGCGTAAGTCTTTTAGCGGGGAACAATGAGCAGTTCTTC,CASSVSLLAGNNEQFF
-,-,TRBJ2-5,TRBV14,TGTGCCAGCAGCCAAGGCCAATTACGGGACATACGAGAGACCCAGTACTTC,CASSQGQLRDIRETQYF
many,-,TRBJ2-6,TRBV12-3/TRBV12-4,TGTGCCAGCAGTTTTTCCTCGCCCTCTGGGGCCAACGTCCTGACTTTC,CASSFSSPSGANVLTF
-,TRBD1,TRBJ1-2,TRBV28,TGTGCCAGCAGTGTAGAGGGGGCCCGGGGCTACACCTTC,CASSVEGARGYTF
few,-,TRBJ2-3,TRBV7-2,TGTGCCAGCCTAGCCTTGGGGTTTGACGATACGCAGTATTTT,CASLALGFDDTQYF
-,TRBD1,TRBJ1-1,TRBV25-1,TGTGCCAGCAGTGAATTCAGGGGGCCGGTGAACACTGAAGCTTTCTTT,CASSEFRGPVNTEAFF
-,-,TRBJ1-1,TRBV6-2/TRBV6-3,TGTGCCAGCAGTCGCGCGGGGCTGGGCACTGAAGCTTTCTTT,CASSRAGLGTEAFF
-,-,TRBJ2-1,TRBV6-6,TGTGCCAGCACGGACTTAAACAATGAGCAGTTCTTC,CASTDLNNEQFF
few,TRBD1,TRBJ2-5,TRBV27,TGTGCCAGCAGTTTACAAGGGGGCGAGGGTGAGACCCAGTACTTC,CASSLQGGEGETQYF
once,-,TRBJ2-5,TRBV12-3/TRBV12-4,TGTGCCAGCAGTTCCGTTGGTGGGCAGGGAAAAGAGACCCAGTACTTC,CASSSVGGQGKETQYF
-,-,TRBJ1-5,TRBV7-8,TGTGCCAGCAGCTTGACCGGGAACCCGCTGGGCAATCAGCCCCAGCATTTT,CASSLTGNPLGNQPQHF
few,-,TRBJ2-3,TRBV6-1,TGTGCCAGCAGTGACTTACGGGGCACAGATACGCAGTATTTT,CASSDLRGTDTQYF
-,TRBD1,TRBJ1-2,TRBV6-6,TGTGCCAGCAGTCATGAGCCCTCAGGGGGCGCTGTCTATGGCTACACCTTC,CASSHEPSGGAVYGYTF
-,TRBD1,TRBJ1-3,TRBV12-3/TRBV12-4,TGTGCCAGCAGTCCAGGGACAGGGCTAGGTGGAAACACCATATATTTT,CASSPGTGLGGNTIYF
few,-,TRBJ1-1,TRBV6-6,TGTGCCAGCAGTTACCGTCAGGAGAACACTGAAGCTTTCTTT,CASSYRQENTEAFF
-,TRBD1,TRBJ2-3,TRBV29-1,TGCAGCGGCGGGGGACAGGGGGCCGGAGATACGCAGTATTTT,CSGGGQGAGDTQYF
once,-,TRBJ1-5,TRBV11-2,TGTGCCAGCAGCAGGGACGGCAGCAATCAGCCCCAGCATTTT,CASSRDGSNQPQHF
few,-,TRBJ2-5,TRBV18,TGTGCCAGCTCACCGGCCTCCAATCCAGAGACCCAGTACTTC,CASSPASNPETQYF
many,-,TRBJ2-3,TRBV7-2,TGTGCCAGCAGCTTAGTGGGGGAGCCTACGCAGTATTTT,CASSLVGEPTQYF
-,TRBD2,TRBJ2-7,TRBV20-1,TGCAGTGCTTTACGGACTAGCAGTCCATCCTACAATGAGCAGTACTTC,CSALRTSSPSYNEQYF
many,TRBD1,TRBJ1-5,TRBV28,TGTGCCAGCAGTTCGACAGGGGACAATCAGCCCCAGCATTTT,CASSSTGDNQPQHF
-,TRBD1,TRBJ2-1,TRBV6-2/TRBV6-3,TGTGCCAGCAGGGCGGGACAGGGCAACAATGAGCAGTTCTTC,CASRAGQGNNEQFF
many,-,TRBJ2-4,TRBV29-1,TGCAGCGTTGAGGCAGACAAAAACATTCAGTACTTC,CSVEADKNIQYF
few,TRBD2,TRBJ2-5,TRBV4-1,TGCGCCAGCAGCCAAGGGGGACTAGCGGGAATGTTCGTGGAGACCCAGTACTTC,CASSQGGLAGMFVETQYF
-,-,TRBJ2-7,TRBV20-1,TGCAGTGCTGGGGCTATTAACGACGAGCGGTACTTC,CSAGAINDERYF
few,-,TRBJ2-1,TRBV27,TGTGCCAGCAGTTCCCTGTCGCCCAATGAGCAGTTCTTC,CASSSLSPNEQFF
-,TRBD1,TRBJ2-2,TRBV6-1,TGTGCCAGCACCCGACAGGGGGCGAACACGAACACCGGGGAGCTGTTTTTT,CASTRQGANTNTGELFF
-,TRBD2,TRBJ2-1,TRBV7-9,TGTGCCAGCAGCCTGTCGGGGGGAGGGGCATACGATGAGCAGTTCTTC,CASSLSGGGAYDEQFF
-,-,TRBJ2-5,TRBV5-1,TGCGCCAGCAGCTTGGAGTTGCACAATGAGCAGTACTTC,CASSLELHNEQYF
-,-,TRBJ2-1,TRBV12-3/TRBV12-4,TGTGCCAGCAGTTTAGGAGGGCTTATTATCAATGAGCAGTTCTTC,CASSLGGLIINEQFF
-,TRBD1,TRBJ2-7,TRBV27,TGTGCCAGCAGTTTAATGGGACAGCCCTACGAGCAGTACTTC,CASSLMGQPYEQYF
few,-,TRBJ2-2,TRBV4-2,TGTGCCAGCAGCCAAGCAGGGACGAACACCGGGGAGCTGTTTTTT,CASSQAGTNTGELFF
-,TRBD1,TRBJ2-7,TRBV9,TGTGCCAGCAGCCCCCCGACAGGGAGTTCTGTCTACGAGCAGTACTTC,CASSPPTGSSVYEQYF
once,-,TRBJ2-2,TRBV2,TGTGCCAGCAGTGCCGGACAGCTGTTAAGCCCCGGGGAGCTGTTTTTT,CASSAGQLLSPGELFF
many,-,TRBJ1-1,TRBV5-6,TGTGCCAGCAGCTTGGATCCGGACAGAAACACTGAAGCTTTCTTT,CASSLDPDRNTEAFF
few,TRBD1,TRBJ2-7,TRBV5-6,TGTGCCAGCACCCGGACAGGGACCTCCTACGAGCAGTACTTC,CASTRTGTSYEQYF
few,-,TRBJ2-4,TRBV4-3,TGCGCCAGCAGCCAAGACGGTCGGCAGATTAAAAACATTCAGTACTTC,CASSQDGRQIKNIQYF
many,-,TRBJ2-1,TRBV6-1,TGTGCCAGCAGAATTTGGAGGACTATTAACAATGAGCAGTTCTTC,CASRIWRTINNEQFF
few,-,TRBJ2-5,TRBV6-1,TGTGCCAGCAGTGAACGGGGGTACCAAGAGACCCAGTACTTC,CASSERGYQETQYF
-,TRBD2,TRBJ2-1,TRBV7-8,TGTGCCAGCAGCTTAGTAGCGGGGGAAGTCAATGAGCAGTTCTTC,CASSLVAGEVNEQFF
-,TRBD2,TRBJ2-1,TRBV29-1,TGCAGCGTCTCGGATTTTGACCTAGCGGGAACCGAGCAGTTCTTC,CSVSDFDLAGTEQFF
few,-,TRBJ1-1,TRBV7-8,TGTGCCAGCAGCTTAGCGCTAGGGGTGGCCACTGAAGCTTTCTTT,CASSLALGVATEAFF
-,-,TRBJ1-5,TRBV4-1,TGCGCCAGCAGCCAACACCAGAACAGGGGCAATCAGCCCCAGCATTTT,CASSQHQNRGNQPQHF
-,TRBD2,TRBJ2-4,TRBV20-1,TGCAGTGCTAGAGATGCGACTAGCGGGGCCGACCCAAACATTCAGTACTTC,CSARDATSGADPNIQYF
-,-,TRBJ1-6,TRBV25-1,TGTGCCAGCAGTCCCCTCCGTGGCGCTCAAGGGCATTCACCCCTCCACTTT,CASSPLRGAQGHSPLHF
few,-,TRBJ2-6,TRBV4-1,TGCGCCAGCAGCCAAGTTTCCCGGAGCTCTGGGGCCAACGTCCTGACTTTC,CASSQVSRSSGANVLTF
-,-,TRBJ1-2,TRBV2,TGTGCCAGCAGTGAGCAAAGGGGGTGGGGCTACACCTTC,CASSEQRGWGYTF
many,TRBD1,TRBJ2-7,TRBV20-1,TGCAGTGCACTGGGACAGTCGCACTACGAGCAGTACTTC,CSALGQSHYEQYF
-,-,TRBJ2-5,TRBV20-1,TGCAGTGGGTCGGGGAAGGAGACCCAGTACTTC,CSGSGKETQYF
-,TRBD2,TRBJ2-1,TRBV12-3/TRBV12-4,TGTGCCAGCAGTTTAGGCGGGAGTGGCTCCTACGAGCAGTTCTTC,CASSLGGSGSYEQFF
few,-,TRBJ2-6,TRBV21-1,TGTGCCAGCAGCAAAGCCCTAAACCAAAAGCTAAAAAATGGACAGAGCTCTGGGGCCAACGTCCTGACTTTC,CASSKALNQKLKNGQSSGANVLTF
-,-,TRBJ2-7,TRBV7-9,TGTGCCAGCAGCTTGACAAGGGTAGGGAGCTACGAGCAGTACTTC,CASSLTRVGSYEQYF
-,-,TRBJ2-6,TRBV15,TGTGCCACCAGCACATACCGGGCTGAGGCCAACGTCCCGACTTTC,CATSTYRAEANVPTF
-,TRBD1,TRBJ2-5,TRBV5-1,TGCGCCAGCAGCAGGACCGGACAGGGGGCGCGAGAGACCCAGTACTTC,CASSRTGQGARETQYF